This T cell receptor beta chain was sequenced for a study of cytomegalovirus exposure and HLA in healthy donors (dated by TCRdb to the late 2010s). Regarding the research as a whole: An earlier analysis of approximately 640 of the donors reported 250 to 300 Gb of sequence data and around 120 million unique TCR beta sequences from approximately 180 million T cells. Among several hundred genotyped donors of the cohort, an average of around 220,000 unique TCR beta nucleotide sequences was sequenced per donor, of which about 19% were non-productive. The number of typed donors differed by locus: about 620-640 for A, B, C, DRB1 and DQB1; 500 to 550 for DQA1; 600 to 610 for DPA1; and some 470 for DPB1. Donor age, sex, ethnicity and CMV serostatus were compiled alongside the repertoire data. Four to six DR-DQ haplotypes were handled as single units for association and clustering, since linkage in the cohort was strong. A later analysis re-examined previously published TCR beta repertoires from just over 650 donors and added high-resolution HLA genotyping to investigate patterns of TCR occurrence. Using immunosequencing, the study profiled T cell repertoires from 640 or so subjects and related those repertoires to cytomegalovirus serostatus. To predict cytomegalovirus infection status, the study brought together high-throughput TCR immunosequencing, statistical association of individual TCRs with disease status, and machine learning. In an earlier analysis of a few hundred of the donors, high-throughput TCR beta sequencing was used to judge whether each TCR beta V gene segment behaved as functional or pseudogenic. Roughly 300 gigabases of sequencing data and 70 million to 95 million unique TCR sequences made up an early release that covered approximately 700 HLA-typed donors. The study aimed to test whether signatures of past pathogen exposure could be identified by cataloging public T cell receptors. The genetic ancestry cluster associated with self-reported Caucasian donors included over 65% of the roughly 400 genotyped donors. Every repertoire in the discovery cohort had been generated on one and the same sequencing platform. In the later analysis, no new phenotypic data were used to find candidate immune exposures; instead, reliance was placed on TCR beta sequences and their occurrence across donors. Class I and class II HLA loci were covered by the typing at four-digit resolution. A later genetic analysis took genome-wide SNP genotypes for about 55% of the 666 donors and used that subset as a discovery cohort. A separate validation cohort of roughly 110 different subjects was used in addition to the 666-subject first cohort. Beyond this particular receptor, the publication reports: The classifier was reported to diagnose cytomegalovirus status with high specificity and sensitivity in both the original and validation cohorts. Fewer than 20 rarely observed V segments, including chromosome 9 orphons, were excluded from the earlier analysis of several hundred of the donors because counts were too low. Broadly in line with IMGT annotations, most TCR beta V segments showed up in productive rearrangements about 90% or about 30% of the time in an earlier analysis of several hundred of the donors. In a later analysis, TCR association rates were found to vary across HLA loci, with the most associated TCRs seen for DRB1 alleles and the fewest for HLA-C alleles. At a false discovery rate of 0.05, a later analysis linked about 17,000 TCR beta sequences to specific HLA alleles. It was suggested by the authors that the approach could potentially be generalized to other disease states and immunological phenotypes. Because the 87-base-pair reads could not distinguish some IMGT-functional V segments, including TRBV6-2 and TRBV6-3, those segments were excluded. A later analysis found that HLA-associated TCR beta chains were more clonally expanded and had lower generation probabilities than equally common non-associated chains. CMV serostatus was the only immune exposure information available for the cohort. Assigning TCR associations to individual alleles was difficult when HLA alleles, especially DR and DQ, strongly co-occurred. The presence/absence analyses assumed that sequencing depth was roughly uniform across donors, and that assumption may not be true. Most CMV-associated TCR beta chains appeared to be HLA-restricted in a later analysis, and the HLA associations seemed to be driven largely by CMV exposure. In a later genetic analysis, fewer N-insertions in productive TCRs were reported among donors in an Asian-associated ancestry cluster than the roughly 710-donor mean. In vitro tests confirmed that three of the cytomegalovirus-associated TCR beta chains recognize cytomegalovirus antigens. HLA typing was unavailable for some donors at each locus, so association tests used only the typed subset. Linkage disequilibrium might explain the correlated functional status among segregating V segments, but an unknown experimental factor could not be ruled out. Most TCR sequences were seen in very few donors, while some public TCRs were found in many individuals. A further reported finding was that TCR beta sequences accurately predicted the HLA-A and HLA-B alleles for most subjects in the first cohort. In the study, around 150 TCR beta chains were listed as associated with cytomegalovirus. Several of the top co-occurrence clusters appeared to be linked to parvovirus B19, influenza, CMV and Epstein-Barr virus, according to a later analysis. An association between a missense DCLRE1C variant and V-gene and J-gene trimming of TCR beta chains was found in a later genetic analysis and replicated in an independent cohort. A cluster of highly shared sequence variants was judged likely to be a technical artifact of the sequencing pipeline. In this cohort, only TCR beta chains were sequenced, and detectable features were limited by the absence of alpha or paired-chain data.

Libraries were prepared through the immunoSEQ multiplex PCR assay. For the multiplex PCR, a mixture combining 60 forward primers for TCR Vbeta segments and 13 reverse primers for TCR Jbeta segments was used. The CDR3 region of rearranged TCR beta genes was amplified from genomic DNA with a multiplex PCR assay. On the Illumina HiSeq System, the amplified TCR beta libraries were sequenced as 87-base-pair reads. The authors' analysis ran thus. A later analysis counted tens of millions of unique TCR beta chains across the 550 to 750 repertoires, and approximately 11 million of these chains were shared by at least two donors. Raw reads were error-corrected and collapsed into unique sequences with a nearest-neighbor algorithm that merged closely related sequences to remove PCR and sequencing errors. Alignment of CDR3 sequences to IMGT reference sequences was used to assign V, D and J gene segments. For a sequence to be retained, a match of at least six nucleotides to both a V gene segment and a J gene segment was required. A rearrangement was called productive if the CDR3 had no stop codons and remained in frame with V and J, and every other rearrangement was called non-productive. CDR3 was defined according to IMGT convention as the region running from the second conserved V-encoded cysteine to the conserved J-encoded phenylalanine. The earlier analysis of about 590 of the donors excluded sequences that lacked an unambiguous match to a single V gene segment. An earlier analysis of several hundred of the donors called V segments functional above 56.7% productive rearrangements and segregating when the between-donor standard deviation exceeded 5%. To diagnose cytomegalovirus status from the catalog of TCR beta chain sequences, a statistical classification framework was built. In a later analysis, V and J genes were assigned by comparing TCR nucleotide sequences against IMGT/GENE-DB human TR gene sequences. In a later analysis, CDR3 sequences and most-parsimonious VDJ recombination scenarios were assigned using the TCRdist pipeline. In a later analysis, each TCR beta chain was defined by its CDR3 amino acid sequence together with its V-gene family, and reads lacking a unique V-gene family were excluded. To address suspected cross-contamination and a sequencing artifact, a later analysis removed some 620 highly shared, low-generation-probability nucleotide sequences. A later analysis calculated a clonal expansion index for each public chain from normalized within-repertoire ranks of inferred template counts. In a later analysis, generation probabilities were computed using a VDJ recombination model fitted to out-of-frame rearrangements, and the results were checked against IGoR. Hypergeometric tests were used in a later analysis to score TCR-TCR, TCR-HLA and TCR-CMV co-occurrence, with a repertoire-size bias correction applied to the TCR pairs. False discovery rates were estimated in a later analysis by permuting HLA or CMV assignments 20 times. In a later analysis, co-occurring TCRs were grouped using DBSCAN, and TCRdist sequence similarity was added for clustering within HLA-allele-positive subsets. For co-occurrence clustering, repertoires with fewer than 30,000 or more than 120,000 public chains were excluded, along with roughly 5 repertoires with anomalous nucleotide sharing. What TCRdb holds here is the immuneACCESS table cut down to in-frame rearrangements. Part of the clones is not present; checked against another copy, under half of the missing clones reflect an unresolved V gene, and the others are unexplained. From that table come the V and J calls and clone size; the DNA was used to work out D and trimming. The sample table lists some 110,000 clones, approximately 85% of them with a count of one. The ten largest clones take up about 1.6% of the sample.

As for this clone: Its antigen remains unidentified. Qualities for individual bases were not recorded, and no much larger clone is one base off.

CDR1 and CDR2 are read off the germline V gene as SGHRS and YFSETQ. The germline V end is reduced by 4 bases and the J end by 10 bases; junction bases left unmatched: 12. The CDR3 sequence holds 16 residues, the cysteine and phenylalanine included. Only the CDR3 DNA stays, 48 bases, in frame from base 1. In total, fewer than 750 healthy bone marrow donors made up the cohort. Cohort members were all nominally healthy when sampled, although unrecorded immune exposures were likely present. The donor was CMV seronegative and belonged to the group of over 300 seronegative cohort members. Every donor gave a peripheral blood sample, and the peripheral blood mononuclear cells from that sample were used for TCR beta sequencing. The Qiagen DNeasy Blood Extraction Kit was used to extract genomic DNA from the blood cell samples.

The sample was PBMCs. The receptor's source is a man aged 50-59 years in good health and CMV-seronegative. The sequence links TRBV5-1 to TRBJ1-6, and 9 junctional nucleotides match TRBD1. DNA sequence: TGCGCCAGCAGCCGGGACAGGGAAAGGCGTGGGTCACCCCTCCACTTT. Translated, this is CASSRDRERRGSPLHF.